Presented here are 10 T cell receptor beta chains from one specimen sequenced in a study of PD-1 blockade in classical Hodgkin lymphoma. Assay: immunoSEQ multiplex PCR; the TCRdb copy retains only in-frame clones and omits some. The sample consists of over 70,000 clones, around 86% of them appearing once. Relapse after autologous stem cell transplantation occurred in every patient, and brentuximab vedotin exposure varied. The input for sequencing was peripheral blood mononuclear cells (PBMCs), taken at baseline. The source is a human donor with classical Hodgkin lymphoma.

The chain joins TRBV10-2 to TRBJ2-1; TRBD2 aligns across 13 bases. The V segment lost 6 bases and the J segment 8 bases; nucleotides outside the gene matches: 7. The CDR3 is 15 amino acids. CDR1 is WSHSY and CDR2 is SAAADI in the germline V gene. DNA for the CDR3: TGCGCCAGCAGACTAGCGGGAGGGCAATTGGATGAGCAGTTCTTC. This codes for CASRLAGGQLDEQFF.

This sequence joins TRBV2 and TRBJ1-1; D ambiguous. Germline V CDR1 and CDR2: SNHLY, FYNNEI. This CDR3 contains 11 residues. V lost 7 bases and J 8 bases, leaving 11 bases between the germline ends. The CDR3 DNA sequence: TGTGCCAGCAACCGGGATATCGAAGCTTTCTTT. Protein sequence: CASNRDIEAFF.

The rearrangement joins TRBV7-2 to TRBJ1-5, with 8 nucleotides matching TRBD1. Germline-derived CDR1 and CDR2 are SGHTA and FQGNSA. The CDR3 extends over 14 amino acids. J lost 7 bases, V lost 5 bases, and 7 bases had no gene match. CDR3 residues: CASSPDRVGQPQHF. The CDR3 DNA is TGTGCCAGCAGCCCGGACAGGGTAGGGCAGCCCCAGCATTTT.

The gene calls are TRBV19 and TRBJ1-1; D remains unclear. V gave up 8 bases and J gave up 1 base, with 14 bases separating them. Germline V gene lookup returns CDR1 LNHDA and CDR2 SQIVND (reference sequence). The length of the CDR3 is 14 residues. CDR3 coding DNA: TGTGCCAGTTTGTATATGTGGCGGAACACTGAAGCTTTCTTT. Translation gives CASLYMWRNTEAFF.

This rearrangement joins TRBV5-6 to TRBJ2-3, with 13 bases that match TRBD2. The CDR3 is 15 amino acids. With 1 base clipped from V and 4 bases from J, the junction kept 0 bases outside the gene matches. Looked up from germline, CDR1 is SGHDT and CDR2 is YYEEEE. DNA for the CDR3: TGTGCCAGCAGCTTGACTAGCGGGAGGGCAGATACGCAGTATTTT. Encoded protein: CASSLTSGRADTQYF.

The V gene is TRBV4-1, the J gene TRBJ2-5; a weak D match, TRBD1 (6 bases). V lost 0 bases, J lost 5 bases, and 25 bases lay in between. The germline gives CDR1 MGHRA, CDR2 YSYEKL. CDR3 length: 19 residues. DNA of the CDR3: TGCGCCAGCAGCCAAGATCGAAGCTTCCGGGACACCCGTTGGGAGACCCAGTACTTC. This encodes CASSQDRSFRDTRWETQYF.

The chain is built from TRBV7-9 and TRBJ2-7; maybe TRBD2 (6 bases). V shed 2 bases and J shed 6 bases, with 14 bases lying between them. This CDR3 has 14 residues. CDR1 is SEHNR, CDR2 FQNEAQ, per germline (reference sequence). The CDR3 bases are TGTGCCAGCAGCTTATCGGTTGGAGGGACCGAGCAGTACTTC. It specifies CASSLSVGGTEQYF.

The chain uses TRBV5-1 and TRBJ2-1; weak D call: TRBD2 (5 bases). This CDR3 is built from 15 residues. Germline V gene sequence: CDR1 SGHRS, CDR2 YFSETQ. Trimming took 0 bases from V and 0 from J, leaving 7 bases between them. The CDR3 loop reads CASSLVGGSYNEQFF. Written as DNA, the CDR3 is TGCGCCAGCAGCTTGGTAGGAGGCTCCTACAATGAGCAGTTCTTC.

CDR3 nucleotides: TGTGCCAGTAGTCCTCACGAGACCAACTATGGCTACACCTTC. Protein: CASSPHETNYGYTF. The chain joins TRBV19 to TRBJ1-2; D gene unclear. Looked up from germline, CDR1 is LNHDA and CDR2 is SQIVND (reference sequence). Trimming cost V 5 bases and J 2 bases, with 12 bases left between them. The CDR3 totals 14 residues.

V usage is TRBV4-2 and J usage is TRBJ2-7; the D is unclear. Between the trimmed V and J ends, which lost 0 bases and 3 bases, there was a span of 9 bases. The V gene's germline CDR1 is LGHNA and CDR2 YNFKEQ. There are 14 residues in the CDR3. The CDR3 region is CASSQDRDGYEQYF. In nucleotides, the CDR3 is TGTGCCAGCAGCCAAGATCGCGACGGCTACGAGCAGTACTTC.